The 20 T cell receptor beta chains below come from one sample, sequenced in a study of T-cell reconstitution after alpha-beta-depleted transplantation in children. Unique molecular identifiers were built into the TCRbeta library. Each CDR3 protein is one row after TCRdb ran MiXCR on the PCR reads. The sample records about 830,000 distinct CDR3 sequences, roughly 15% being singletons. The sequencing here drew on PBMCs, mostly from graft donor cells, taken 360 days after TCRalphabeta/CD19-depleted stem cell transplant. The receptors come from a male patient aged 10 to 17 who had a stem cell transplant for acute lymphoblastic leukemia, so the T cells may come from the graft donor.

This clonotype showed up many times. This rearrangement joins TRBV20-1 to TRBJ2-2, with D tentatively TRBD2 (6 bases). Germline assignment: CDR1 DFQATT and CDR2 SNEGSKA (reference sequence). This CDR3 has 15 amino acids. The ends were cut back, 1 base at V and 0 bases at J, with 9 bases in the middle. The CDR3 bases are TGCAGTGCTAGAGCGGGGGTCGCGAACACCGGGGAGCTGTTTTTT. Translated: CSARAGVANTGELFF.

This clonotype was recorded a few times. V usage is TRBV25-1 and J usage is TRBJ2-5; D is unresolved. The V gene lost 2 bases and the J gene lost 3 bases, with 13 bases spanning the gap. The CDR3 runs 15 residues. Germline V lookup: CDR1 MGHDK, CDR2 SYGVNS. This chain's CDR3 is CASSEPNWGKETQYF. The CDR3 DNA sequence: TGTGCCAGCAGTGAACCCAACTGGGGAAAAGAGACCCAGTACTTC.

The J gene is TRBJ2-7, the V gene TRBV25-1; D is uncertain. The CDR3 contains 11 residues. Trimming took 8 bases from V and 6 from J, leaving 11 bases between them. Germline loops: CDR1 MGHDK, CDR2 SYGVNS. For the CDR3, the DNA is TGTGCCAGCGGCCTCATCAGCGAGCAGTACTTC. It translates to CASGLISEQYF.

This clonotype was observed at least ten times. CDR3 residues: CSVAPSTDTQYF. In DNA form, the CDR3 reads TGCAGCGTTGCCCCTAGCACAGATACGCAGTATTTT. The V call is TRBV29-1, the J call TRBJ2-3; unclear D gene. Germline CDR1 reads SQVTM; CDR2 reads ANQGSEA. The ends were cut back, 4 bases at V and 0 bases at J, with 5 bases in the middle. This CDR3 has 12 residues.

This clonotype came up a few times. The chain has TRBV9 and TRBJ1-3; the match to TRBD1 covers 9 bases. Unmatched junction bases numbered 18, after V lost 4 bases and J lost 4 bases. Germline V lookup: CDR1 SGDLS, CDR2 YYNGEE. This CDR3 is built from 19 residues. The CDR3 bases are TGTGCCAGCAGCCCAACTTACCCACAGGGGGCTATTGGCGGAAACACCATATATTTT. This gives the protein CASSPTYPQGAIGGNTIYF.

This clonotype was seen only a few times. The chain joins TRBV5-1 to TRBJ2-3; 13 bases align to TRBD2. V shed 7 bases, J shed 5 bases, and the junction held 10 bases outside the gene matches. CDR3 size: 16 residues. The germline V gene has CDR1 SGHRS and CDR2 YFSETQ. The CDR3 spells CASSGLAGDGGDTQYF. The CDR3 bases are TGCGCCAGCTCCGGACTAGCGGGAGACGGGGGAGATACGCAGTATTTT.

This clonotype showed up many times. The chain carries TRBV7-6 and TRBJ2-7; 14 positions match TRBD2. Trimming cost V 5 bases and J 11 bases; bases outside gene matches: 11. This CDR3 comprises 15 residues. Germline V CDR1 and CDR2: SGHVS, FNYEAQ. CDR3 sequence (DNA): TGTGCCAGCAGCCCACGGGGACTAGCGGGAGTCGTGGAGTACTTC. Protein sequence: CASSPRGLAGVVEYF.

This chain links TRBV6-5 with TRBJ2-7, with a tentative D call TRBD2 (5 bases). The V end was cut by 1 base, the J end by 0 bases, with 13 bases between. Germline V lookup: CDR1 MNHEY, CDR2 SVGAGI. The CDR3 is 16 amino acids. In nucleotides, the CDR3 is TGTGCCAGCAGTTACTGGGGTAGCGCAACCTCCTACGAGCAGTACTTC. Translating gives CASSYWGSATSYEQYF.

This clonotype was detected a few times. This rearrangement joins TRBV24-1 to TRBJ2-7, with no clear D. The CDR3 totals 12 residues. Germline V gene data show CDR1 as KGHDR and CDR2 as SFDVKD. Trimming cost V 4 bases and J 3 bases, with 6 bases left between them. The CDR3 DNA is TGTGCCACCAGTGACTACAGCTACGAGCAGTACTTC. This encodes CATSDYSYEQYF.

This clonotype was picked up a small number of times. J is TRBJ2-7 and V is TRBV7-3; TRBD2 matches at 10 bases. The J segment lost 2 bases and the V segment lost 5 bases, leaving 9 bases of the junction unmatched. This CDR3 has 16 amino acids. Germline V lookup: CDR1 SGHTA, CDR2 FQGTGA. The CDR3 nucleotides read TGTGCCAGCAGCCTCACCGGGACTAGCGTCACCTACGAGCAGTACTTC. Protein sequence: CASSLTGTSVTYEQYF.

CDR3 nucleotides: TGCAGTGCTAGACTCCCGACTAGCGGGAGAACAATAGAGACCCAGTACTTC. Residues: CSARLPTSGRTIETQYF. This rearrangement joins TRBV20-1 to TRBJ2-5; 12 bases match TRBD2. Germline V gives CDR1 DFQATT, CDR2 SNEGSKA (reference sequence). The trim removed 2 bases at V and 4 bases at J, leaving 11 bases unmatched. This CDR3 has 17 amino acids.

V is TRBV12-3 or TRBV12-4 and J is TRBJ1-5; D call uncertain. The CDR3 is 14 amino acids. The V end lost 9 bases, the J end lost 3 bases, and 15 bases lay between the germline ends. The CDR3 DNA reads as TGTGCCAGTTGCGTGGCGACTACCAATCAGCCCCAGCATTTT. It is translated as CASCVATTNQPQHF.

The chain employs TRBV5-1 and TRBJ1-2, with D hard to call. The CDR3 contains 15 residues. V dropped 0 bases and J dropped 8 bases, with 17 bases sitting between them. Germline CDR1 reads SGHRS; CDR2 reads YFSETQ. CDR3 nucleotide sequence: TGCGCCAGCAGCTTGGAAGGGTCAGTCCTAGCCGGCTACACCTTC. It encodes CASSLEGSVLAGYTF.

This clonotype has only a few counts. V is TRBV2 and J is TRBJ2-1, with 11 bases lining up with TRBD2. This CDR3 has 17 amino acids. Germline loops: CDR1 SNHLY, CDR2 FYNNEI. V dropped 3 bases and J dropped 7; count of bases not matched to a gene: 11. The CDR3 sequence: CASSDLQRTSGRNEQFF. In DNA, the CDR3 is TGTGCCAGCAGTGACCTTCAAAGGACTAGCGGGCGGAATGAGCAGTTCTTC.

The chain links TRBV7-8 to TRBJ1-3, with D perhaps matching TRBD1 (5 bases). V lost 1 base, J lost 4 bases, and 11 bases lay in between. This CDR3 is 15 amino acids long. Germline assignment: CDR1 SGHVS and CDR2 FQNEAQ. This chain's CDR3 is CASSLVGDVGNTIYF. The CDR3 coding sequence is TGTGCCAGCAGCTTAGTGGGGGACGTGGGAAACACCATATATTTT.

This clonotype was counted a few times. V usage is TRBV3-1 and J usage is TRBJ2-1; 8 nucleotides agree with TRBD2. CDR3 length: 14 residues. Germline CDR1 and CDR2: LGHDT and YNNKEL (reference sequence). Germline trimming cut 4 bases from V and 8 bases from J; bases unmatched to any gene: 7. CDR3 sequence: CASSRSAGVYEQFF. Here the CDR3 DNA reads TGTGCCAGCAGCCGGTCAGCGGGAGTATATGAGCAGTTCTTC.

This clonotype was seen a handful of times. The rearrangement joins TRBV27 to TRBJ2-7, with D perhaps assigned TRBD1 or TRBD2 (5 bases each). The CDR3 has 15 amino acids. The germline gives CDR1 MNHEY, CDR2 SMNVEV (reference sequence). V was trimmed by 7 bases and J by 3 bases, leaving 19 bases between them. As DNA, the CDR3 is TGTGCCAGCATCAGCCTCGGGGCAGCTTTCTACGAGCAGTACTTC. This sequence encodes CASISLGAAFYEQYF.

This clonotype was detected many times. The V gene is TRBV5-1, the J gene TRBJ2-5; 8 bases line up with TRBD1. The J segment lost 5 bases and the V segment lost 5 bases, leaving 5 bases of the junction unmatched. The CDR3 is 13 residues long. From germline, CDR1 is SGHRS and CDR2 YFSETQ. CDR3 sequence: CASRRDRMETQYF. Here the CDR3 DNA reads TGCGCCAGCAGGCGGGACAGGATGGAGACCCAGTACTTC.

The V and J genes are TRBV4-1 and TRBJ2-7; TRBD2 agrees at 9 bases. CDR1 and CDR2 from the germline V gene are MGHRA and YSYEKL. This CDR3 contains 16 residues. The J segment lost 3 bases and the V segment lost 1 base, leaving 7 bases of the junction unmatched. The CDR3 sequence is CASSQASGRIIYEQYF. In DNA, the CDR3 is TGCGCCAGCAGCCAAGCAAGCGGGAGGATAATCTACGAGCAGTACTTC.

Only a few counts were recorded for this clonotype. The chain employs TRBV7-3 and TRBJ2-7, with a possible D match to TRBD2 (6 bases). The V end was cut by 1 base, the J end by 5 bases, with 12 bases between. CDR3 length: 14 residues. Looked up from germline, CDR1 is SGHTA and CDR2 is FQGTGA. CDR3 DNA sequence: TGTGCCAGCAGCTTAATGCCTAGCGCCGACGAGCAGTACTTC. Translating gives CASSLMPSADEQYF.